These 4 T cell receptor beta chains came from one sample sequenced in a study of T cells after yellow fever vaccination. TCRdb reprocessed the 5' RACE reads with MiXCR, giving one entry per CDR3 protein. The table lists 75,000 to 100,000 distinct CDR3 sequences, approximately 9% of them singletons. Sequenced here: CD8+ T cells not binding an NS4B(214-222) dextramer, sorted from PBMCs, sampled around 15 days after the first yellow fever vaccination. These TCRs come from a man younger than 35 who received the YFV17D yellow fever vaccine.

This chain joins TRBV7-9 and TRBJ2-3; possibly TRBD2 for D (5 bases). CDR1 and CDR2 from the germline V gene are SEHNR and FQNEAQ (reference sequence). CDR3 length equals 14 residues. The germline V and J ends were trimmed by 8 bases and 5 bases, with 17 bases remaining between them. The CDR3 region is CASDLAGPRDTQYF. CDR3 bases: TGTGCCAGCGATTTGGCGGGTCCTAGAGATACGCAGTATTTT.

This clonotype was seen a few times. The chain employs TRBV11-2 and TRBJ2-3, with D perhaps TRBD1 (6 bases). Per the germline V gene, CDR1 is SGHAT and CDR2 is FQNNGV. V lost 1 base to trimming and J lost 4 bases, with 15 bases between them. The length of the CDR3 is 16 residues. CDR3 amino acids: CASSLVLAGVADTQYF. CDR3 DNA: TGTGCCAGCAGCTTAGTTCTGGCAGGGGTGGCAGATACGCAGTATTTT.

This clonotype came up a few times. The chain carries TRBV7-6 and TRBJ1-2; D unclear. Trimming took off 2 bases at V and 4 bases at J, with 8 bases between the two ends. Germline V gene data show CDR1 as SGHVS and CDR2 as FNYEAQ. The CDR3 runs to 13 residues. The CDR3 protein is CASSLNSFYGYTF. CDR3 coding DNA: TGTGCCAGCAGCTTAAACTCCTTCTATGGCTACACCTTC. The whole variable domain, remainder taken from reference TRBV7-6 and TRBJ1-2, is GAGVSQSPRYKVTKRGQDVALRCDPISGHVSLYWYRQALGQGPEFLTYFNYEAQQDKSGLPNDRFSAERPEGSISTLTIQRTEQRDSAMYRCASSLNSFYGYTFGSGTRLTVV.

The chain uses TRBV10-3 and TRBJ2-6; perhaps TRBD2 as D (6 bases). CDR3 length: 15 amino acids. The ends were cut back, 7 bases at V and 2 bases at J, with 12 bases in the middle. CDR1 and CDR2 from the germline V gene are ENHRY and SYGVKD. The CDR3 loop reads CAITDSGAGANVLTF. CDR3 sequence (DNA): TGTGCCATCACCGATTCGGGGGCTGGGGCCAACGTCCTGACTTTC.